The 10 T cell receptor beta chains given below trace back to one sample, sequenced in a study of cytomegalovirus exposure and HLA in healthy donors. PCR amplification relied on 60 Vbeta primers (plus 13 Jbeta primers). Here immunoSEQ multiplex PCR was the method, and the copy in TCRdb shows in-frame clones only, minus some. The table shows 140,000 to 150,000 clones, with around 80% occurring only once. Sequencing used PBMCs. The receptors were gathered from a female donor in good health and CMV-seronegative.

This chain uses TRBV19 with TRBJ1-5; 7 positions match TRBD1. From germline, CDR1 is LNHDA and CDR2 SQIVND (reference sequence). Germline trimming cut 6 bases from V and 5 bases from J; bases unmatched to any gene: 13. This CDR3 is 16 amino acids long. The CDR3 DNA sequence: TGTGCCAGTAGGGCCCAGGACAGGCCGGGGGATCAGCCCCAGCATTTT. This codes for CASRAQDRPGDQPQHF.

The chain links TRBV2 to TRBJ2-2, with D perhaps TRBD1 (6 bases). Trimming took 6 bases from V and 4 from J, leaving 9 bases between them. Germline lookup yields CDR1 SNHLY and CDR2 FYNNEI. This CDR3 spans 13 amino acids. The CDR3 region is CASRGRGTGELFF. In DNA form, the CDR3 reads TGTGCCAGCAGAGGCAGGGGCACCGGGGAGCTGTTTTTT.

The chain recombines TRBV30 with TRBJ2-3, with TRBD2 matching over 7 bases. Unmatched junction bases numbered 1, after V lost 8 bases and J lost 2 bases. CDR3 length: 11 amino acids. Germline V CDR1 and CDR2: GTSNPN, SVGIG (reference sequence). The CDR3 DNA follows: TGTGCCGGGGGGGACACAGATACGCAGTATTTT. Encoded protein: CAGGDTDTQYF. Variable domain in full (rest from reference TRBV30 and TRBJ2-3): SQTIHQWPATLVQPVGSPLSLECTVEGTSNPNLYWYRQAAGRGLQLLFYSVGIGQISSEVPQNLSASRPQDRQFILSSKKLLLSDSGFYLCAGGDTDTQYFGPGTRLTVL.

The chain joins TRBV27 to TRBJ1-6; 8 bases match TRBD1. After removal of 4 bases from V and 7 bases from J, the junction contained 3 bases not matched to a gene. Germline CDR1 is MNHEY and CDR2 is SMNVEV (reference sequence). The CDR3 sequence is 14 residues long. The DNA for the CDR3 is TGTGCCAGCAGTTCCGGGACAGGCAATTCACCCCTCCACTTT. Its protein product is CASSSGTGNSPLHF.

This chain uses TRBV19 with TRBJ1-5, with 7 positions matching TRBD1. The ends lost 3 bases at V and 2 bases at J; junction bases unmatched: 4. Germline-derived CDR1 and CDR2 are LNHDA and SQIVND (reference sequence). The CDR3 is 15 residues long. The CDR3 DNA reads TGTGCCAGTAGTATTTTCACAGGGGGCAATCAGCCCCAGCATTTT. It codes for CASSIFTGGNQPQHF.

This clone is termed medium-sized (0.01 to 0.1%). This sequence joins TRBV5-4 and TRBJ2-5; D might be TRBD1 (6 bases). There are 17 residues in the CDR3. Germline CDR1 reads SGHNT; CDR2 reads YYREEE (reference sequence). The ends were cut back, 0 bases at V and 1 base at J, with 16 bases in the middle. CDR3: CASSLAMAGALQETQYF. The CDR3 nucleotides are TGTGCCAGCAGCTTGGCCATGGCAGGGGCACTCCAAGAGACCCAGTACTTC.

The chain joins TRBV7-6 to TRBJ1-5, with D tentatively TRBD1 (6 bases). Germline CDR1 SGHVS, CDR2 FNYEAQ. The CDR3 extends over 15 amino acids. Deletions cut 0 bases from V and 4 bases from J, with 10 bases between. The CDR3 here is CASSLAQGWNQPQHF. CDR3 nucleotide sequence: TGTGCCAGCAGCTTAGCCCAGGGGTGGAATCAGCCCCAGCATTTT.

This chain joins TRBV29-1 and TRBJ2-7; 10 positions match TRBD2. Per the germline V gene, CDR1 is SQVTM and CDR2 is ANQGSEA. V lost 4 bases to trimming and J lost 3 bases; unmatched junction nucleotides: 3. The CDR3 is 13 amino acids. For the CDR3, the DNA is TGCAGCGTTGGGACTAGCGGTTTCTACGAGCAGTACTTC. This codes for CSVGTSGFYEQYF.

J is TRBJ1-2 and V is TRBV9, with no clear D. This CDR3 has 13 residues. The V gene's germline CDR1 is SGDLS and CDR2 YYNGEE. Trimming took 0 bases from V and 8 from J, leaving 11 bases between them. The CDR3 loop is CASSVGGSHGYTF. CDR3 coding DNA: TGTGCCAGCAGCGTAGGAGGGAGTCACGGCTACACCTTC.

Only one count was recorded for this clone. V and J are TRBV7-2 and TRBJ2-3; D remains ambiguous. CDR3 length: 13 amino acids. Germline CDR1 is SGHTA and CDR2 is FQGNSA. With 0 bases removed from V and 7 bases from J, the gap between germline ends came to 8 bases. CDR3 sequence (DNA): TGTGCCAGCAGCTTAGCGCTAGAAAATACGCAGTATTTT. It translates to CASSLALENTQYF. Looking up the rest from reference TRBV7-2 and TRBJ2-3 gives the full variable domain: GAGVSQSPSNKVTEKGKDVELRCDPISGHTALYWYRQSLGQGLEFLIYFQGNSAPDKSGLPSDRFSAERTGGSVSTLTIQRTQQEDSAVYLCASSLALENTQYFGPGTRLTVL.